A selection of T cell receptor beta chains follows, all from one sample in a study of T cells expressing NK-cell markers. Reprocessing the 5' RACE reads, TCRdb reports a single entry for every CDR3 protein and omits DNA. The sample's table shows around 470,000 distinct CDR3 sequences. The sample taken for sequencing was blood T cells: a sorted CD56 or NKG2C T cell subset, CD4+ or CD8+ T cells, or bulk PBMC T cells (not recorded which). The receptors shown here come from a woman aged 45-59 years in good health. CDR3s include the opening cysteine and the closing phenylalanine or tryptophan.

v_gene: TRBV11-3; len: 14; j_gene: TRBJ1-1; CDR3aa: CASSWGRKNTEAFF
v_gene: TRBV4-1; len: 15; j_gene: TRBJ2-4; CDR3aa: CASSQRGGVKNIQYF
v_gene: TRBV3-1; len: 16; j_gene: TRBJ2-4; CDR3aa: CASSQGEKIAKNIQYF
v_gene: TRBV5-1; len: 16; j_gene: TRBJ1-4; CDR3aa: CASSYSEQGAGLRLFF
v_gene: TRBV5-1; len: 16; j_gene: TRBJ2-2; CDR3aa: CASSKGQPLNTGELFF
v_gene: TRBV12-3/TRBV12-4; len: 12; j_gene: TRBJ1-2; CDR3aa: CASSRPYYGYTF
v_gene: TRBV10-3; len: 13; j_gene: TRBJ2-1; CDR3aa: CAIGTTSRNEQFF
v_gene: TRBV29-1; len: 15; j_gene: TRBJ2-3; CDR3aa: CSVEDTLIGADTQYF
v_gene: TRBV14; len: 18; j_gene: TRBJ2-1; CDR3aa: CASSLTQGVAGPYNEQFF
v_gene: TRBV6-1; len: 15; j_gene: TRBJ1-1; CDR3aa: CATIPGVEAYTEAFF
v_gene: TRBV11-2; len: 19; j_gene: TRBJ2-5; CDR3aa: CASSLGHRELAGSRGTQYF
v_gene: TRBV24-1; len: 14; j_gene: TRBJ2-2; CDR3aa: CATSEMRASGELFF
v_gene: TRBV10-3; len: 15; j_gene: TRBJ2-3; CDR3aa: CAIKVRTDHTDTQYF
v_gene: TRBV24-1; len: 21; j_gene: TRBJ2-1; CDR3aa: CATSDPRTSGPPLRSYNEQFF
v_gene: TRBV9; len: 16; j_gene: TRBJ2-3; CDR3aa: CASSVGVGRAPDTQYF
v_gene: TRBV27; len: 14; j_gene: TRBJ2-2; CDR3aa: CASSYRERAGELFF
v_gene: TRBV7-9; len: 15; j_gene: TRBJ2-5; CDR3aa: CASSLGSGRQETQYF
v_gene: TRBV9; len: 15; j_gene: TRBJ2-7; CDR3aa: CASSVATGTGHEQYF
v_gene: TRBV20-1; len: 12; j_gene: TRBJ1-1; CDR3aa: CSARDSLQEAFF
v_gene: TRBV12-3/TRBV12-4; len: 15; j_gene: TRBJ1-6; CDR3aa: CASSLGGGQASPLHF